These 14 T cell receptor beta chains originate from one sample sequenced in a study of PD-L1 blockade in urothelial cancer. The sample's time point: pretreatment peripheral blood. Some clones are missing from TCRdb's copy, which holds only in-frame ones; the method was immunoSEQ multiplex PCR. The sample holds almost 90,000 clones, 84% seen once. The sequences come from PBMCs, collected around atezolizumab (anti-PD-L1) treatment. These receptors were obtained from a man aged 60-69 years with urothelial cancer.

V and J are TRBV27 and TRBJ1-1; 9 nucleotides line up with TRBD1. With 4 bases clipped from V and 1 base from J, the junction kept 10 bases outside the gene matches. Germline CDR1 is MNHEY and CDR2 is SMNVEV (reference sequence). The CDR3 length is 17 residues. The DNA of the CDR3 is TGTGCCAGCAGTTCAAGAACAGGGGGCGCTCAGAACACTGAAGCTTTCTTT. Amino acid sequence: CASSSRTGGAQNTEAFF.

This clone was seen more than once but under ten times. The rearrangement joins TRBV10-1 to TRBJ1-1; a possible D gene is TRBD1 (5 bases). The CDR3 contains 13 residues. Germline V gene lookup returns CDR1 WNHNN and CDR2 SYGVQD (reference sequence). V lost 5 bases and J lost 0, with 7 bases in between. CDR3 amino acids: CASSRQMNTEAFF. CDR3 coding DNA: TGCGCCAGCAGTCGACAGATGAACACTGAAGCTTTCTTT.

J is TRBJ2-1 and V is TRBV28; the match to TRBD2 covers 10 bases. Germline CDR1 and CDR2: MDHEN and SYDVKM. The CDR3 extends over 15 amino acids. After removal of 5 bases from V and 5 bases from J, the junction contained 6 bases not matched to a gene. This CDR3 reads CASSLAGAGNNEQFF. In DNA, the CDR3 is TGTGCCAGCAGTCTAGCGGGAGCTGGGAACAATGAGCAGTTCTTC. The full variable domain, rest sourced from reference TRBV28 and TRBJ2-1, is DVKVTQSSRYLVKRTGEKVFLECVQDMDHENMFWYRQDPGLGLRLIYFSYDVKMKEKGDIPEGYSVSREKKERFSLILESASTNQTSMYLCASSLAGAGNNEQFFGPGTRLTVL.

The chain links TRBV9 to TRBJ2-3, with TRBD2 identical over 7 bases. There are 15 residues in the CDR3. The V segment lost 0 bases and the J segment 4 bases; nucleotides outside the gene matches: 5. In germline, CDR1 is SGDLS, CDR2 YYNGEE. The CDR3 loop reads CASSVVQAGADTQYF. The CDR3 bases are TGTGCCAGCAGCGTAGTCCAGGCGGGGGCAGATACGCAGTATTTT. Variable domain in full (rest from reference TRBV9 and TRBJ2-3): DSGVTQTPKHLITATGQRVTLRCSPRSGDLSVYWYQQSLDQGLQFLIQYYNGEERAKGNILERFSAQQFPDLHSELNLSSLELGDSALYFCASSVVQAGADTQYFGPGTRLTVL.

A remark on this clone: Mismatch with germline at one junction end may stem from a read error. This rearrangement joins TRBV7-8 to TRBJ2-7; 14 bases are shared with TRBD2. CDR1 and CDR2 (germline): SGHVS, FQNEAQ. This CDR3 has 18 amino acids. CDR3 bases: TGTGCCAGCAGCTCGATACCGACTAGCGGGGGGGCCTCCCACGAGCAGTACTTC. This sequence encodes CASSSIPTSGGASHEQYF.

The rearrangement uses TRBV5-6 and TRBJ2-5, with D perhaps matching TRBD1 (6 bases). This CDR3 is 14 amino acids long. The V end was cut by 4 bases, the J end by 4 bases, with 14 bases between. CDR1 is SGHDT, CDR2 YYEEEE, per germline. Here the CDR3 DNA reads TGTGCCAGCAGCACGACAGGAGGAGGAGAGACCCAGTACTTC. Amino acid sequence: CASSTTGGGETQYF.

The V call is TRBV10-3, the J call TRBJ1-1, with a weak D call TRBD1 (5 bases). V lost 8 bases to trimming and J lost 10 bases, with 17 bases between them. This CDR3 region has 12 residues. Germline V CDR1 and CDR2: ENHRY, SYGVKD. CDR3: CAISGDGEGAFF. CDR3 coding DNA: TGTGCCATCTCTGGGGACGGGGAGGGAGCTTTCTTT.

This sequence joins TRBV6-6 and TRBJ1-5; 10 bases fit TRBD1. Looked up from germline, CDR1 is MNHNY and CDR2 is SVGAGI (reference sequence). This CDR3 region has 16 residues. V was pared by 6 bases and J by 1 base, with 6 bases of the junction left unmatched. The CDR3 loop is CASRPGQGTSNQPQHF. The CDR3, as DNA: TGTGCCAGCAGACCGGGACAGGGGACGAGCAATCAGCCCCAGCATTTT.

This chain uses TRBV19 with TRBJ2-1; TRBD1 matches 8 bases. This CDR3 is 12 amino acids long. CDR1 and CDR2 (germline): LNHDA, SQIVND (reference sequence). V shed 7 bases, J shed 6 bases, and the junction held 2 bases outside the gene matches. In DNA, the CDR3 is TGTGCCAGTAACACAGGGGGCAATGAGCAGTTCTTC. This encodes CASNTGGNEQFF.

The V gene is TRBV6-1, the J gene TRBJ2-1; possibly TRBD1 for D (5 bases). This CDR3 is 12 amino acids long. Trimming stripped 2 bases from V and 10 bases from J, with 9 bases between. Germline-derived CDR1 and CDR2 are MNHNS and SASEGT. In DNA form, the CDR3 reads TGTGCCAGCAGTGAATACTGGGGCGAGCAGTTCTTC. It codes for CASSEYWGEQFF.

The chain has TRBV4-1 and TRBJ1-4, with 8 bases matching TRBD1. The V and J ends lost 4 bases and 4 bases, in that order; junction bases with no gene match: 8. Germline V CDR1 and CDR2: MGHRA, YSYEKL. CDR3 length: 16 amino acids. The CDR3 bases are TGCGCCAGCAGCCCCCTACAGGGGGTGAATAATGAAAAACTGTTTTTT. Encoded protein: CASSPLQGVNNEKLFF.

This clone has only a few counts. This chain links TRBV9 with TRBJ1-1; no clear D gene. The length of the CDR3 is 13 residues. V lost 0 bases, J lost 9 bases, and 12 bases lay in between. CDR1 and CDR2 (germline): SGDLS, YYNGEE. The DNA of the CDR3 is TGTGCCAGCAGCGTAGACGCGGGCAGACAAGCTTTCTTT. Translating it yields CASSVDAGRQAFF.

The chain combines TRBV4-1 with TRBJ2-2; 9 bases line up with TRBD2. The V gene end was trimmed by 0 bases and the J gene end by 0 bases; junction bases not matched to a gene: 11. Germline V gives CDR1 MGHRA, CDR2 YSYEKL. CDR3 length: 20 residues. The DNA of the CDR3 is TGCGCCAGCAGCCAAGAGGGCGGGGGGGGGCGATACTCGAACACCGGGGAGCTGTTTTTT. It encodes CASSQEGGGGRYSNTGELFF.

The chain employs TRBV6-6 and TRBJ1-5; tentative D call: TRBD1 (5 bases). Germline V lookup: CDR1 MNHNY, CDR2 SVGAGI (reference sequence). Trimming pared 0 bases from V and 0 bases from J, leaving 9 bases between. The CDR3 runs 16 residues. The CDR3 region has the DNA TGTGCCAGCAGTTACTCCACAGGATATAGCAATCAGCCCCAGCATTTT. This gives the protein CASSYSTGYSNQPQHF.